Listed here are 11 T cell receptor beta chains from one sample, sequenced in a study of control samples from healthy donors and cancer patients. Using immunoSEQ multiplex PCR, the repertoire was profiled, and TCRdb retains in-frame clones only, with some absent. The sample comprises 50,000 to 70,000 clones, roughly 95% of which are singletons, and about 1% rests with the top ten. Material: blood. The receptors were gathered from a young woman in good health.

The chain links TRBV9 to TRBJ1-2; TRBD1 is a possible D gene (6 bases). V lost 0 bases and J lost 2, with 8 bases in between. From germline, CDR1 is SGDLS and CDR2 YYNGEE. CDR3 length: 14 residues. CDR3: CASSVGGANYGYTF. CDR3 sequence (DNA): TGTGCCAGCAGCGTAGGGGGGGCCAACTATGGCTACACCTTC.

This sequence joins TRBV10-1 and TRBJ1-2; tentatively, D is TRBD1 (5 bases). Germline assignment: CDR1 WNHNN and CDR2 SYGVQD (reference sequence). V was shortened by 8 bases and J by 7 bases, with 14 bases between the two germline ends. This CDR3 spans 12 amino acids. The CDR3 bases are TGCGCCAGCTTGGGGGGACGGGGTGGCTACACCTTC. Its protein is CASLGGRGGYTF.

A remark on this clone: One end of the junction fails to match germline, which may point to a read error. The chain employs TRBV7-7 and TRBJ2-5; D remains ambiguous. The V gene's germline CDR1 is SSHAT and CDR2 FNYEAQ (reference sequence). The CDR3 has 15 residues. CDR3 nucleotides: TGTGCTAGCAGCTGGTCTGCGTCTGCGCAAGAGACCCAGTACTTC. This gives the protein CASSWSASAQETQYF.

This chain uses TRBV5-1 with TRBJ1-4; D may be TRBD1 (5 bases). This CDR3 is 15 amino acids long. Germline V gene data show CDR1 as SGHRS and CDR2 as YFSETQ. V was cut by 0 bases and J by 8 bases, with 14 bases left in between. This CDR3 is CASSLVSGQGEKLFF. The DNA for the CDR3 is TGCGCCAGCAGCTTGGTTTCCGGGCAGGGCGAAAAACTGTTTTTT.

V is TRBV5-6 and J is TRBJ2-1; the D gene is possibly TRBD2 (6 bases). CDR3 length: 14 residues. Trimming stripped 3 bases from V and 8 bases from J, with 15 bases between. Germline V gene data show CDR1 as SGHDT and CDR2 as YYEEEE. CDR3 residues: CASSWGVGADEQFF. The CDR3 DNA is TGTGCCAGCAGCTGGGGGGTCGGGGCTGATGAGCAGTTCTTC.

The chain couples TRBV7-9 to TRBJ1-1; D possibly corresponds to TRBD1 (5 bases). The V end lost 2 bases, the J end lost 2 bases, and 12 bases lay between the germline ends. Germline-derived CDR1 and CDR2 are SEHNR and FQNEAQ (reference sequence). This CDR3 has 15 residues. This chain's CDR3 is CASSLQGTQNTEAFF. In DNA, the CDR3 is TGTGCCAGCAGCTTACAGGGCACACAAAACACTGAAGCTTTCTTT.

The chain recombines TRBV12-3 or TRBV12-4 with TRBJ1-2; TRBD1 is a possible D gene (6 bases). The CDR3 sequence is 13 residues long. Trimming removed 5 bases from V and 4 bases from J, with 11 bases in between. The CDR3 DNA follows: TGTGCCAGCAGTCGGGACATAACCTATGGCTACACCTTC. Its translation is CASSRDITYGYTF.

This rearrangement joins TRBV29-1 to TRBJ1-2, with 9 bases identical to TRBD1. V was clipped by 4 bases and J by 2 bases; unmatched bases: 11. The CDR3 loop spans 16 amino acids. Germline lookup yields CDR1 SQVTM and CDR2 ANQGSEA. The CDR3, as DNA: TGCAGCGTTGGGGGGAACGACGGGACAGGGAACTATGGCTACACCTTC. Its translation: CSVGGNDGTGNYGYTF.

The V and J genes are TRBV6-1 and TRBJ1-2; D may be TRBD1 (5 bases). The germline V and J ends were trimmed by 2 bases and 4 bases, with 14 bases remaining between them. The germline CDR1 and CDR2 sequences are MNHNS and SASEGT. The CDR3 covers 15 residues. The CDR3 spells CASSEKWGGSYGYTF. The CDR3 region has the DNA TGTGCCAGCAGTGAAAAATGGGGGGGTAGCTATGGCTACACCTTC.

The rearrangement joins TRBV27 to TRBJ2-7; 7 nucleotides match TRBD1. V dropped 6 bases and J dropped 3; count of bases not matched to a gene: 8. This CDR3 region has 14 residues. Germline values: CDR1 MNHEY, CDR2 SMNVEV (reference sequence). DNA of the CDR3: TGTGCCAGCAGGGGGCGGACAGGTGGCTACGAGCAGTACTTC. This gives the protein CASRGRTGGYEQYF.

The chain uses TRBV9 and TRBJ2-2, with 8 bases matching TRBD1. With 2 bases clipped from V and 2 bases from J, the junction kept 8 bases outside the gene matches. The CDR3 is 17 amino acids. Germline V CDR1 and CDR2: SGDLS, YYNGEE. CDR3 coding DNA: TGTGCCAGCAGCGTTACCGGACAGGGCGGTAACACCGGGGAGCTGTTTTTT. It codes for CASSVTGQGGNTGELFF. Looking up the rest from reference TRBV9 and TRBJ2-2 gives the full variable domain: DSGVTQTPKHLITATGQRVTLRCSPRSGDLSVYWYQQSLDQGLQFLIQYYNGEERAKGNILERFSAQQFPDLHSELNLSSLELGDSALYFCASSVTGQGGNTGELFFGEGSRLTVL.